Below are 23 T cell receptor beta chains sequenced from a single sample in a study of OX40 agonist ivuxolimab in advanced cancers. Assay: immunoSEQ multiplex PCR; the TCRdb copy retains only in-frame clones and omits some. The sample has tens of thousands of clones, around 84% seen once. Sequencing was performed on CD4+ or CD8+ T cells sorted from blood, taken in a trial of the OX40 agonist ivuxolimab. These receptor sequences come from an adult with an advanced solid tumor such as melanoma, head and neck, liver or kidney cancer.

CDR3 sequence: CASSEPWGPQPQHF. CDR3 sequence (DNA): TGTGCCAGCAGTGAACCTTGGGGGCCCCAGCCCCAGCATTTT. V gene TRBV6-1 combines with J gene TRBJ1-5, with D possibly TRBD1 on 6 matching bases. V was pared by 2 bases and J by 7 bases, with 12 bases between. The germline gives CDR1 MNHNS, CDR2 SASEGT. CDR3 length: 14 amino acids.

This clone was observed once. Because the CDR3's place on the DNA is in doubt, the DNA is left out and the CDR3 is given as listed by TCRdb. The chain has TRBV30 and TRBJ1-5. CDR1 GTSNPN and CDR2 SVGIG come from the germline V gene (reference sequence). The CDR3 length is 15 residues, termini included. The CDR3: CAWSVFGAGNQPQHF.

This chain joins TRBV6-5 and TRBJ1-2; possibly TRBD1 for D (5 bases). V gave up 6 bases and J gave up 9 bases, with 23 bases separating them. This CDR3 comprises 15 residues. Germline CDR1 MNHEY, CDR2 SVGAGI. CDR3: CASSQAGGSHSSYTF. The CDR3 bases are TGTGCCAGCAGCCAAGCCGGGGGTTCCCACTCGAGCTACACCTTC.

The chain uses TRBV27 and TRBJ1-1, with D perhaps matching TRBD1 (5 bases). V lost 7 bases and J lost 4, with 13 bases in between. The CDR3 extends over 13 amino acids. Germline V gives CDR1 MNHEY, CDR2 SMNVEV (reference sequence). CDR3 loop: CASTPGSITEAFF. In nucleotides, the CDR3 is TGTGCCAGCACGCCAGGGTCCATCACTGAAGCTTTCTTT.

The chain employs TRBV6-6 and TRBJ1-5; D possibly corresponds to TRBD1 (5 bases). CDR1 and CDR2 (germline): MNHNY, SVGAGI (reference sequence). This CDR3 is built from 15 residues. V was clipped by 5 bases and J by 0 bases, with 11 bases between them. CDR3 sequence: CASSDGAYSNQPQHF. The DNA of the CDR3 is TGTGCCAGCAGTGACGGGGCTTATAGCAATCAGCCCCAGCATTTT.

The chain uses TRBV19 and TRBJ2-1, with a possible D match to TRBD2 (5 bases). Germline CDR1 and CDR2: LNHDA and SQIVND (reference sequence). CDR3 length: 14 residues. The V gene lost 5 bases and the J gene lost 0 bases, with 8 bases spanning the gap. The CDR3 DNA reads TGTGCCAGTAGTTTAGGGAGCTCCTACAATGAGCAGTTCTTC. This sequence encodes CASSLGSSYNEQFF.

V gene TRBV13 combines with J gene TRBJ2-1; D is perhaps TRBD1 (6 bases). The ends were cut back, 8 bases at V and 6 bases at J, with 11 bases in the middle. The CDR3 is made up of 12 amino acids. Germline V lookup: CDR1 PRHDT, CDR2 FYEKMQ (reference sequence). The CDR3 here is CASEGQTNEQFF. DNA of the CDR3: TGTGCCAGCGAAGGACAGACCAATGAGCAGTTCTTC.

This clone was observed a few times. The CDR3, as DNA: TGTGCCAGCAGTTTGACCAGTTATCAGCCCCAGCATTTT. Protein: CASSLTSYQPQHF. The gene calls are TRBV28 and TRBJ1-5; D unresolved. The germline V and J ends were trimmed by 3 bases and 5 bases, with 8 bases remaining between them. The germline V gene encodes CDR1 MDHEN and CDR2 SYDVKM. This CDR3 contains 13 residues.

V gene TRBV27 combines with J gene TRBJ2-3, with TRBD1 matching over 7 bases. J lost 9 bases, V lost 5 bases, and 8 bases had no gene match. The germline V gene encodes CDR1 MNHEY and CDR2 SMNVEV (reference sequence). The CDR3 is 13 amino acids. CDR3 amino acids: CASSPTQGITQYF. CDR3 bases: TGTGCCAGCAGTCCAACACAGGGGATCACGCAGTATTTT.

The chain couples TRBV29-1 to TRBJ1-4; no firm D call. Germline lookup yields CDR1 SQVTM and CDR2 ANQGSEA. CDR3 size: 13 residues. Trimming stripped 7 bases from V and 8 bases from J, with 17 bases between. In DNA, the CDR3 is TGCAGCGCTGAGGACGGGCGGGAAGAAAAACTGTTTTTT. This translates into CSAEDGREEKLFF.

This clone appeared a few times. The genes are TRBV7-7 and TRBJ2-5; tentative D call: TRBD1 (6 bases). CDR1 is SSHAT, CDR2 FNYEAQ, per germline (reference sequence). V was pared by 1 base and J by 5 bases, with 14 bases between. CDR3 length: 15 amino acids. The CDR3 region has the DNA TGTGCCAGCAGCTTAGGGGCAGGGGATATGGAGACCCAGTACTTC. Translating it yields CASSLGAGDMETQYF. The variable domain in full, with the rest retrieved from reference TRBV7-7 and TRBJ2-5, is GAGVSQSPRYKVTKRGQDVTLRCDPISSHATLYWYQQALGQGPEFLTYFNYEAQPDKSGLPSDRFSAERPEGSISTLTIQRTEQRDSAMYRCASSLGAGDMETQYFGPGTRLLVL.

This clone occurred once. The CDR3 here is CASSFTGNTEAFF. CDR3 DNA: TGTGCCAGCAGCTTTACGGGAAACACTGAAGCTTTCTTT. The chain couples TRBV7-9 to TRBJ1-1; D is ambiguous. The CDR3 has 13 residues. The ends were cut back, 3 bases at V and 2 bases at J, with 7 bases in the middle. CDR1 SEHNR and CDR2 FQNEAQ come from the germline V gene (reference sequence).

The chain combines TRBV5-5 with TRBJ1-5; D gene unclear. CDR1 is SGHKS and CDR2 is YYEKEE in the germline V gene (reference sequence). The CDR3 has 15 residues. The ends were cut back, 0 bases at V and 2 bases at J, with 9 bases in the middle. CDR3 protein: CASSLGAGGNQPQHF. As DNA, the CDR3 is TGTGCCAGCAGCTTGGGAGCCGGGGGCAATCAGCCCCAGCATTTT.

This chain uses TRBV6-6 with TRBJ2-5; D unresolved. The tail of the sequence fits TRBJ2-7 better, so the J call may be wrong. This CDR3 is built from 11 residues. Germline lookup yields CDR1 MNHNY and CDR2 SVGAGI (reference sequence). CDR3 DNA: TGTGCCAGCAGTTCTCGCTCCGAGCAGTACTTC. It is translated as CASSSRSEQYF.

J is TRBJ2-2 and V is TRBV2, with 8 bases matching TRBD2. The CDR3 consists of 15 residues. V was pared by 4 bases and J by 6 bases, with 7 bases of the junction left unmatched. Germline V gene data show CDR1 as SNHLY and CDR2 as FYNNEI. The CDR3 loop reads CASSVGAGASGELFF. Here the CDR3 DNA reads TGTGCCAGCAGTGTCGGAGCGGGAGCGTCCGGGGAGCTGTTTTTT.

The chain uses TRBV6-5 and TRBJ1-3; no clear D. V lost 10 bases and J 0 bases, leaving 13 bases between the germline ends. Germline CDR1 and CDR2: MNHEY and SVGAGI. The length of the CDR3 is 14 residues. The CDR3 reads CATVDTTSGNTIYF. The CDR3 nucleotides are TGTGCCACAGTTGACACCACCTCTGGAAACACCATATATTTT.

The genes are TRBV28 and TRBJ2-1; 10 bases align to TRBD2. The CDR3 has 14 residues. Germline V gene sequence: CDR1 MDHEN, CDR2 SYDVKM. With V trimmed by 5 bases and J by 10 bases, 8 bases remained unmatched. CDR3 region: CASSLSGGAREQFF. The CDR3 coding sequence is TGTGCCAGCAGTCTAAGCGGGGGGGCTCGGGAGCAGTTCTTC.

V usage is TRBV27 and J usage is TRBJ2-1; D gene ambiguous. V lost 5 bases, J lost 6 bases, and 8 bases lay in between. Germline values: CDR1 MNHEY, CDR2 SMNVEV (reference sequence). The CDR3 is 12 amino acids. The CDR3 DNA is TGTGCCAGCAGTCGGCCCCCCAATGAGCAGTTCTTC. Its protein product is CASSRPPNEQFF.

Remarks on this clone: At one end the junction does not follow the germline gene, possibly because of a read error. The CDR3 loop is CASSMAPRQGTNF. The CDR3 DNA is TGTGCCAGCAGTATGGCCCCCCGCCAAGGTACCAACTTC. The chain is built from TRBV6-5 and TRBJ2-7; D gene ambiguous. The CDR3 runs 13 residues. CDR1 and CDR2 from the germline V gene are MNHEY and SVGAGI.

The rearrangement joins TRBV26 to TRBJ2-7; the table calls TRBD2, which could not be checked here. TRBV26 is a pseudogene segment. The CDR3 loop spans 13 amino acids. The CDR3: CASSSGLQGEQYF. CDR3 DNA sequence: TGTGCCAGCAGTTCGGGACTCCAGGGCGAGCAGTACTTC.

The chain is built from TRBV21-1 and TRBJ2-7; the DNA was not compared with TRBD1, the D call given in the table. TRBV21-1 is given as a pseudogene. This CDR3 has 16 amino acids. Here the CDR3 reads CASSKFTQARPHEQYF. In nucleotides, the CDR3 is TGTGCCAGCAGCAAATTCACTCAGGCCCGCCCCCACGAGCAGTACTTC.

The chain links TRBV5-1 to TRBJ2-7; TRBD1 aligns across 8 bases. V lost 2 bases to trimming and J lost 5 bases; unmatched junction nucleotides: 15. Germline assignment: CDR1 SGHRS and CDR2 YFSETQ. This CDR3 has 17 amino acids. The CDR3, as DNA: TGCGCCAGCAGCTTAGGGTTGACAGGGGCGCTCCGCAACGAGCAGTACTTC. Its protein is CASSLGLTGALRNEQYF.

The chain joins TRBV6-5 to TRBJ2-5, with D tentatively TRBD1 (5 bases). The DNA matches TRBJ2-7 better at its end, which makes the J call doubtful. The germline CDR1 and CDR2 sequences are MNHEY and SVGAGI. This CDR3 is built from 13 residues. The chain's CDR3 is CASSYDSGYEQYF. The CDR3 DNA reads TGTGCCAGCAGTTACGACAGTGGGTACGAGCAGTACTTC.